This T cell receptor beta chain was documented in a study of blood T cell repertoires in COVID-19. Under the authors' procedure: Estimation of nucleated cell counts relied on the amplification of reference gene primers. Method: immunoSEQ multiplex PCR; TCRdb's copy keeps in-frame clones and lacks some. The V and J calls and clone size are taken from that table; D and trimming were inferred from the DNA. The repertoire includes tens of thousands of clones, about 88% of them detected once, and 43% sits in the top ten. The clonotype originates from a woman aged 55-70 years with COVID-19, enrolled during active disease. Input material: peripheral blood.

The CDR3: CASSQGVMNTEAFF. In DNA, the CDR3 is TGTGCCAGCAGCCAAGGGGTTATGAACACTGAAGCTTTCTTT. This chain connects TRBV13 to TRBJ1-1; a weak D match, TRBD1 (5 bases). V shed 5 bases and J shed 0 bases, with 10 bases lying between them. This CDR3 has 14 amino acids. Looked up from germline, CDR1 is PRHDT and CDR2 is FYEKMQ (reference sequence).